The present T cell receptor (beta chain) was sequenced within a study of shared clonotypes between healthy human individuals. About the study: Samples came from two female and three male donors aged 18 to 49.

Deep was the level used in running the assay. Each replicate PCR on the sorted subsets used approximately 180 ng DNA (approximately 27,000 T cell genomes). Profiled with immunoSEQ multiplex PCR; TCRdb holds only in-frame clones, not every one. The sample yields more than 400,000 clones, almost 97% seen once. Trimming took off 6 bases at V and 6 bases at J, with 17 bases between the two ends. CDR3 length equals 15 residues. CDR1 is LNHDA, CDR2 SQIVND, per germline (reference sequence). The chain has TRBV19 and TRBJ2-2; perhaps TRBD1 as D (8 bases). This TCR came from a woman in her twenties or thirties in good health. Sequenced material: naive CD4+ T cells sorted from blood. The sample's subset: CD45RA+ positively selected. Written as DNA, the CDR3 is TGTGCCAGTAGCCCTCAGGGGGCGGGGGCCGGGGAGCTGTTTTTT. This encodes CASSPQGAGAGELFF.